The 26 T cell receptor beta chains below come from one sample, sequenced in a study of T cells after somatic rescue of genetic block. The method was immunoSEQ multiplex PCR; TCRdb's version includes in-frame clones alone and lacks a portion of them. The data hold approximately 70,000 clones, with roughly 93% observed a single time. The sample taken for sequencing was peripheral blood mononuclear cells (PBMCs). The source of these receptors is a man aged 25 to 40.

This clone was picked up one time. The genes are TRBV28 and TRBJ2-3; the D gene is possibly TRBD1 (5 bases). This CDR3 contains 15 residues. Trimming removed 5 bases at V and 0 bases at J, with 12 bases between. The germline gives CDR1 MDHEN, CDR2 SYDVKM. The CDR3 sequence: CASSGDSLSTDTQYF. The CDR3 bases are TGTGCCAGCAGTGGAGACAGTCTAAGCACAGATACGCAGTATTTT.

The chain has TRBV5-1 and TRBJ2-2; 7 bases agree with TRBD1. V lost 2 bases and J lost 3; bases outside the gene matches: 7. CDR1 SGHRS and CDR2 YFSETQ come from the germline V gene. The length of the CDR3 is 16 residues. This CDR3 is CASSLPDRLDTGELFF. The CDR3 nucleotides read TGCGCCAGCAGCTTACCGGACAGGCTGGACACCGGGGAGCTGTTTTTT.

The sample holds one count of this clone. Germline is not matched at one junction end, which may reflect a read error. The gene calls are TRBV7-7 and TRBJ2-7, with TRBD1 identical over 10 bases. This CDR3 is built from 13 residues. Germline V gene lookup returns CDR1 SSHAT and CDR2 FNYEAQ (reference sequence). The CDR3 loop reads CASSTRTGGEQYF. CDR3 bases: TGTGCTAGCAGCACCCGGACAGGGGGGGAACAGTACTTC. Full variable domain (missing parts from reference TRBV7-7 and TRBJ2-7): GAGVSQSPRYKVTKRGQDVTLRCDPISSHATLYWYQQALGQGPEFLTYFNYEAQPDKSGLPSDRFSAERPEGSISTLTIQRTEQRDSAMYRCASSTRTGGEQYFGPGTRLTVT.

In DNA form, the CDR3 reads TGTGCCAGCAGTTGGGGACAGGGTTCGAACACTGAAGCTTTCTTT. It specifies CASSWGQGSNTEAFF. V usage is TRBV2 and J usage is TRBJ1-1, with 9 bases that match TRBD1. Germline V gene lookup returns CDR1 SNHLY and CDR2 FYNNEI. V dropped 5 bases and J dropped 1; count of bases not matched to a gene: 5. The CDR3 runs to 15 residues.

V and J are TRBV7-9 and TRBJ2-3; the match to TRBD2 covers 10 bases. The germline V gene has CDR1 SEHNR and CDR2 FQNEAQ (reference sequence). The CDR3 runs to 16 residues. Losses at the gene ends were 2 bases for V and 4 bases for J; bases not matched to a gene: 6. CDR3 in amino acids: CASSLRPSGSSDTQYF. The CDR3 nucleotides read TGTGCCAGCAGCTTAAGGCCTAGCGGGAGCTCAGATACGCAGTATTTT.

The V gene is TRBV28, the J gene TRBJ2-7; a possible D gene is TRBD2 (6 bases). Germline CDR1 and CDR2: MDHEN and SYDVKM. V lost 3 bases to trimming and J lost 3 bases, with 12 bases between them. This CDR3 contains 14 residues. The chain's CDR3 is CASSLAGLFYEQYF. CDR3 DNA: TGTGCCAGCAGTTTGGCGGGACTCTTCTACGAGCAGTACTTC. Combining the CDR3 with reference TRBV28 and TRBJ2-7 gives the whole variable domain DVKVTQSSRYLVKRTGEKVFLECVQDMDHENMFWYRQDPGLGLRLIYFSYDVKMKEKGDIPEGYSVSREKKERFSLILESASTNQTSMYLCASSLAGLFYEQYFGPGTRLTVT.

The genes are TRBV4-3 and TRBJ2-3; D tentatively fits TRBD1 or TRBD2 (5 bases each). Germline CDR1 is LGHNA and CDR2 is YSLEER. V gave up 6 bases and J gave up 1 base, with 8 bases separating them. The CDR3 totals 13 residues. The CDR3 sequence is CASRQGGTDTQYF. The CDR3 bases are TGCGCCAGCAGGCAGGGAGGCACAGATACGCAGTATTTT.

CDR3 sequence reads: CASTYAPAGESYEQYF. The CDR3 DNA sequence: TGCGCCAGCACTTATGCTCCGGCAGGGGAATCCTACGAGCAGTACTTC. The chain carries TRBV5-1 and TRBJ2-7; weak D call: TRBD1 (6 bases). The V gene lost 6 bases and the J gene lost 1 base, with 20 bases spanning the gap. The CDR3 is 16 amino acids. Germline-derived CDR1 and CDR2 are SGHRS and YFSETQ.

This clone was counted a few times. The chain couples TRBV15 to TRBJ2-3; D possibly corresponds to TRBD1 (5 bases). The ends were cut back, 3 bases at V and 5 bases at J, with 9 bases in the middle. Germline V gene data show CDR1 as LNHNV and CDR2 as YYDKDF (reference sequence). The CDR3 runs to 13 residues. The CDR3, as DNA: TGTGCCACCAGCAGGCAGGGTAAAGATACGCAGTATTTT. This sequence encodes CATSRQGKDTQYF.

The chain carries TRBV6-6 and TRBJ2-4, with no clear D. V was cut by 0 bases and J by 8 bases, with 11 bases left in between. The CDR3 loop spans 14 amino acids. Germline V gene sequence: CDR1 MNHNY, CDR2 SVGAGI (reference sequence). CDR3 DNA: TGTGCCAGCAGTTACTCGGCTGGGATGGACATTCAGTACTTC. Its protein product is CASSYSAGMDIQYF.

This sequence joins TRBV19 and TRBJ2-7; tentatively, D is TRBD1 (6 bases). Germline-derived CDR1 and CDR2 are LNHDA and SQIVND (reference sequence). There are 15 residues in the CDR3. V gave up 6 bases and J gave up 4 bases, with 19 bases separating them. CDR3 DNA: TGTGCCAGTAGCGATACAGGTTCCCAGGGGTACGAGCAGTACTTC. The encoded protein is CASSDTGSQGYEQYF.

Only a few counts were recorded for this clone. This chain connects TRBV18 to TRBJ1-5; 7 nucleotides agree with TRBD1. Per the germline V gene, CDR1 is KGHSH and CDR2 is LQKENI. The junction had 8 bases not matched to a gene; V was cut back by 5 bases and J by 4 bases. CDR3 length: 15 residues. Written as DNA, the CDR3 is TGTGCCAGCTCAAATTCGACAGGGCGAAATCAGCCCCAGCATTTT. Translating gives CASSNSTGRNQPQHF.

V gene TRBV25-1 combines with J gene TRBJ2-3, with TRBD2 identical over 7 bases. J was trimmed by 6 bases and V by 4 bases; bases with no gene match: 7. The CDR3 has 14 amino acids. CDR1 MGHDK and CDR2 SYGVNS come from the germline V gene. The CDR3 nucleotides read TGTGCCAGCAGTGTACTACTAGCGTCGGATACGCAGTATTTT. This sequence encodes CASSVLLASDTQYF.

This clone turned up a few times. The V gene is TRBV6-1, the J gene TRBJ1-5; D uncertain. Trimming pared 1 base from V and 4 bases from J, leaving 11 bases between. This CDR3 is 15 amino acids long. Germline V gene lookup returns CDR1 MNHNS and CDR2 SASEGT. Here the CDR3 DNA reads TGTGCCAGCAGTGAAGAGGCAGTGTGGAATCAGCCCCAGCATTTT. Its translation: CASSEEAVWNQPQHF.

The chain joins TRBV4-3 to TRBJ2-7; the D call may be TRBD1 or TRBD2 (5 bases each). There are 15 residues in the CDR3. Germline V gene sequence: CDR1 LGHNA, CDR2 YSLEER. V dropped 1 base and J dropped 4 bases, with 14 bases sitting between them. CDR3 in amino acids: CASSQVWDGEYEQYF. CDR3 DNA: TGCGCCAGCAGCCAAGTATGGGACGGGGAATACGAGCAGTACTTC.

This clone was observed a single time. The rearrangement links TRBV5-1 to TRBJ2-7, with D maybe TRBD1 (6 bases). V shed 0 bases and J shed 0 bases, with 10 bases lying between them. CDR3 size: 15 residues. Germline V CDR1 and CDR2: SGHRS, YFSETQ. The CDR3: CASSLGTDASYEQYF. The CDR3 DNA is TGCGCCAGCAGCTTGGGGACAGATGCCTCCTACGAGCAGTACTTC.

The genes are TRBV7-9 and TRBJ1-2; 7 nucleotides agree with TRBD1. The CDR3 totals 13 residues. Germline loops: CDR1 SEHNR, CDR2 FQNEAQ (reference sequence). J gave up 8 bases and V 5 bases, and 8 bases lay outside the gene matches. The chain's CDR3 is CASSPRDSRGYTF. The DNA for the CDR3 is TGTGCCAGCAGCCCTCGGGACAGTCGGGGCTACACCTTC. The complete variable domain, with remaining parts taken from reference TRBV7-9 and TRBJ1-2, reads DTGVSQNPRHKITKRGQNVTFRCDPISEHNRLYWYRQTLGQGPEFLTYFQNEAQLEKSRLLSDRFSAERPKGSFSTLEIQRTEQGDSAMYLCASSPRDSRGYTFGSGTRLTVV.

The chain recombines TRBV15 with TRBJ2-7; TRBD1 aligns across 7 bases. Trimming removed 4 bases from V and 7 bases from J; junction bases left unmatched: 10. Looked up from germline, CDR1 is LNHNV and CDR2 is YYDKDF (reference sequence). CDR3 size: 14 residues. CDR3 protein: CATSKGTAPREQYF. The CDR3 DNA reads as TGTGCCACCAGCAAAGGGACAGCCCCTCGGGAGCAGTACTTC.

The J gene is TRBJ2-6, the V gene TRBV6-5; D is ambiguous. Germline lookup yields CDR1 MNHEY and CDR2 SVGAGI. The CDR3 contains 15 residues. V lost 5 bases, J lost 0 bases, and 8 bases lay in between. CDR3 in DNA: TGTGCCAGCAGTCAATACAACTCTGGGGCCAACGTCCTGACTTTC. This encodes CASSQYNSGANVLTF.

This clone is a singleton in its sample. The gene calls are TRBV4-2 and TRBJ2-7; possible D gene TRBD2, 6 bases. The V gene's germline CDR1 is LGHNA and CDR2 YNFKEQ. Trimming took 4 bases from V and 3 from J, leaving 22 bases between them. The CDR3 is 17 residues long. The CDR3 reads CASSRRSRDSANYEQYF. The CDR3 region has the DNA TGTGCCAGCAGCCGCAGATCCCGGGACTCAGCTAACTACGAGCAGTACTTC.

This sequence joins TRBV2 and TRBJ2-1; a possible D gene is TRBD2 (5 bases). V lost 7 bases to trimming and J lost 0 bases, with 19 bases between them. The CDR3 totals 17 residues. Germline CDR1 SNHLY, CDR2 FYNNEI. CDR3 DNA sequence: TGTGCCAGCAAAACTAGGGCCTCACTTAGCTCCTACAATGAGCAGTTCTTC. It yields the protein CASKTRASLSSYNEQFF.

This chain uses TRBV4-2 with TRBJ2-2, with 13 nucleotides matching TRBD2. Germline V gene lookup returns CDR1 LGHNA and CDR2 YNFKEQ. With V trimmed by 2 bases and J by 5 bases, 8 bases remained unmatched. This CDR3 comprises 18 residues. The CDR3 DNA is TGTGCCAGCAGCCAATCTCCGGGACTAGCGGGAAGAACCGGGGAGCTGTTTTTT. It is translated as CASSQSPGLAGRTGELFF.

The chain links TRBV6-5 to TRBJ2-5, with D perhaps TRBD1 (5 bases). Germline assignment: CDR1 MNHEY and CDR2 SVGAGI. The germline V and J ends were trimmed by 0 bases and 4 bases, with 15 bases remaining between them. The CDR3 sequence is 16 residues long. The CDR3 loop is CASSYSLGRPGETQYF. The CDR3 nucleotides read TGTGCCAGCAGTTACTCGTTGGGGCGGCCCGGAGAGACCCAGTACTTC.

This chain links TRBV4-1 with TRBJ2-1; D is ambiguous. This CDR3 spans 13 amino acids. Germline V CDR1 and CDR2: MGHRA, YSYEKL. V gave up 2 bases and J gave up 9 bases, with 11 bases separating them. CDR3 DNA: TGCGCCAGCAGCCAAAAGAAACAGCTTGAGCAGTTCTTC. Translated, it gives CASSQKKQLEQFF.

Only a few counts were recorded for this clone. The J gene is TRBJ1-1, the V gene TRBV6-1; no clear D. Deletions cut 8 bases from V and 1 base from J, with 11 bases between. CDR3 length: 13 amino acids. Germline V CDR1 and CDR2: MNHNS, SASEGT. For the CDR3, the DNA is TGTGCCAGCCTGTCTCCCTCGAACACTGAAGCTTTCTTT. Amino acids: CASLSPSNTEAFF.

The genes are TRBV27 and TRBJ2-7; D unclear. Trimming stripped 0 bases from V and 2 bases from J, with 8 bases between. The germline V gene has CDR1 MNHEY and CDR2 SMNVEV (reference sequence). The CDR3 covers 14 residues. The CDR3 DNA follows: TGTGCCAGCAGTTTATCGCCAGTTACCTACGAGCAGTACTTC. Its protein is CASSLSPVTYEQYF.